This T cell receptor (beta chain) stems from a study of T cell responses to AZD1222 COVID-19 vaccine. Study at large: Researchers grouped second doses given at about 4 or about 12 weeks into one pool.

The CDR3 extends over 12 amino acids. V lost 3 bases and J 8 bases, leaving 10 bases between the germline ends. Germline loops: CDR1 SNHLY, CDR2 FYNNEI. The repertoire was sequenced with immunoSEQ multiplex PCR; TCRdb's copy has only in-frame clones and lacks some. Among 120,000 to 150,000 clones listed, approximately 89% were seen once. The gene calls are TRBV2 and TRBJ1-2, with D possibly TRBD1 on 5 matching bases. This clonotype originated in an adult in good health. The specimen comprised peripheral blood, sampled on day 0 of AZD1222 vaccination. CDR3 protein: CASSERGNGYTF. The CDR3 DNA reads TGTGCCAGCAGTGAGAGGGGAAACGGCTACACCTTC.